A selection of T cell receptor beta chains follows, all from one sample in a study of Graves' ophthalmopathy and Graves' hyperthyroidism. MiXCR, run by TCRdb on the multiplex PCR reads, gives a single entry per CDR3 protein. The data contain about 200,000 distinct CDR3 sequences, less than 30% of them singletons. Material: peripheral blood. These receptors all stem from a man between 50 and 59 years old with Graves' ophthalmopathy. Both conserved end residues are part of each CDR3. Fields, in order: V gene, J gene, clone size, D gene, CDR3 protein, CDR3 DNA. A D gene is named only where the DNA matches it firmly. Not every row has a clone size; where given, it reads once, few, many or a size class.

TRBV7-9	TRBJ2-7	many	TRBD1	CASSFPSDRDNEQYF	TGTGCCAGCAGCTTCCCCTCGGACAGGGATAACGAGCAGTACTTC
TRBV20-1	TRBJ2-2	many	-	CSARSYRATGELFF	TGCAGTGCTAGATCGTATAGGGCGACCGGGGAGCTGTTTTTT
TRBV6-1	TRBJ1-1	many	-	CASTTRGEDAFF	TGTGCCAGCACCACGCGAGGGGAAGACGCTTTCTTT
TRBV6-1	TRBJ1-1	-	-	CASSPGEAEAFF	TGTGCCAGCAGTCCCGGTGAAGCTGAAGCTTTCTTT
TRBV20-1	TRBJ2-7	many	-	CSARDRLGRYEQYF	TGCAGTGCTAGAGACCGACTAGGTCGATACGAGCAGTACTTC
TRBV2	TRBJ2-2	many	TRBD2	CASSEGLAGDTGELFF	TGTGCCAGCAGTGAAGGGCTAGCGGGAGACACCGGGGAGCTGTTTTTT
TRBV12-5	TRBJ2-7	once	-	CASGQQLRLTYEQYF	TGTGCTAGTGGTCAGCAACTCAGGTTGACCTACGAGCAGTACTTC
TRBV11-2	TRBJ2-7	many	TRBD2	CASSFPNREAYEQYF	TGTGCCAGCAGCTTTCCGAACCGGGAGGCCTACGAGCAGTACTTC
TRBV6-5	TRBJ1-5	many	TRBD1	CASTGQGRSQPQHF	TGTGCCAGCACCGGACAGGGACGAAGTCAGCCCCAGCATTTT
TRBV11-2	TRBJ2-7	-	TRBD1	CASSLIRTGVYEQYF	TGTGCCAGCAGCTTGATCAGGACAGGAGTTTACGAGCAGTACTTC
TRBV12-3/TRBV12-4	TRBJ1-2	many	-	CASSLRVYGYTF	TGTGCCAGCAGTTTACGGGTGTATGGCTACACCTTC
TRBV5-1	TRBJ1-2	many	-	CASSLGATENYGYTF	TGCGCCAGCAGCTTGGGTGCGACAGAGAACTATGGCTACACCTTC
TRBV6-5	TRBJ2-7	-	-	CASSYGTGAGNSYEQYF	TGTGCCAGCAGTTACGGAACGGGGGCAGGTAACTCCTACGAGCAGTACTTC
TRBV6-1	TRBJ2-7	-	-	CASVGNTYEQYF	TGTGCCAGCGTGGGGAATACCTACGAGCAGTACTTC
TRBV6-1	TRBJ2-7	many	TRBD1	CASSEWTTGNSYEQYF	TGTGCCAGCAGTGAGTGGACGACAGGGAACTCCTACGAGCAGTACTTC
TRBV3-1	TRBJ2-5	many	-	CASSQDEKTQYF	TGTGCCAGCAGCCAAGATGAGAAGACCCAGTACTTC
TRBV12-3/TRBV12-4	TRBJ1-5	many	-	CASSLRPGPLSNQPQHF	TGTGCCAGCAGTTTAAGGCCGGGCCCCTTAAGCAATCAGCCCCAGCATTTT
TRBV28	TRBJ1-5	-	-	CASSTRIGGRQPQHF	TGTGCCAGCAGTACACGGATTGGGGGTCGTCAGCCCCAGCATTTT
TRBV29-1	TRBJ2-2	many	TRBD1	CSVERQGANTGELFF	TGCAGCGTTGAGCGCCAGGGGGCGAACACCGGGGAGCTGTTTTTT
TRBV6-1	TRBJ1-2	-	-	CASTRDRNYGYTF	TGTGCCAGCACCCGGGACCGAAACTATGGCTACACCTTC
TRBV7-2	TRBJ2-4	few	-	CASSLTINIQYF	TGTGCCAGCAGCTTGACCATAAACATTCAGTACTTC
TRBV6-1	TRBJ1-5	-	-	CASMRGSNQPQHF	TGTGCCAGCATGCGGGGGAGCAATCAGCCCCAGCATTTT
TRBV5-6	TRBJ2-7	many	-	CASSLLRGRGSYEQYF	TGTGCCAGCAGCCTCCTTCGGGGTAGGGGATCCTACGAGCAGTACTTC